The rows below give T cell receptor beta chains drawn from one sample of a study of T cells in Graves' hyperthyroidism and ophthalmopathy. One entry per CDR3 protein results from TCRdb running MiXCR on the multiplex PCR reads. The repertoire includes approximately 740,000 distinct CDR3 sequences, around 15% of them detected once, and approximately 10% sits in the top ten. The sequencing input was blood. The receptors originated from a woman aged 18-29 years with Graves' hyperthyroidism. CDR3s include the opening cysteine and the closing phenylalanine or tryptophan. Fields, in order: V gene, J gene, D gene, clone size, CDR3 DNA, CDR3 protein. D genes are given only for firm matches. Not all rows give a size; the values are once, few, many and, for expanded clones, a class.

>TRBV5-4|TRBJ2-3|NA|many
TGTGCCAGCAGCCCCCGGGAGTCAAATACGCAGTATTTT
CASSPRESNTQYF
>TRBV2|TRBJ1-6|NA|NA
TGTGCCAGCGGGTGGAGCTCCTATAATTCACCCCTCCACTTT
CASGWSSYNSPLHF
>TRBV18|TRBJ1-5|NA|many
TGTGCCAGCTCTCCGACGAGCTATAGCAATCAGCCCCAGCATTTT
CASSPTSYSNQPQHF
>TRBV2|TRBJ2-5|TRBD2|many
TGTGCCAGCAGCGGCGGGGGGAAAGAGACCCAGTACTTC
CASSGGGKETQYF
>TRBV19|TRBJ1-1|NA|many
TGTGCCAGTAATACAAGGGTGAACACTGAAGCTTTCTTT
CASNTRVNTEAFF
>TRBV12-3/TRBV12-4|TRBJ2-2|NA|few
TGTGCCAGCAGTATGGCATTGAGGACATCATACACCGGGGAGCTGTTTTTT
CASSMALRTSYTGELFF
>TRBV11-2|TRBJ2-7|TRBD2|many
TGTGCCAGCAACCAACCGGGAGGGGCCTCCTACGAGCAGTACTTC
CASNQPGGASYEQYF
>TRBV4-1|TRBJ1-4|TRBD1|NA
TGCGCCAGCAGAACCGGGACAGGATCACTAAGGGGAGGAGAAAAACTGTTTTTT
CASRTGTGSLRGGEKLFF
>TRBV29-1|TRBJ2-7|NA|NA
TGCAGCGTTGAATTTGGGGGACCTGTGGTAGTCAATGAGCAGTACTTC
CSVEFGGPVVVNEQYF
>TRBV6-1|TRBJ1-5|NA|NA
TGTGCCAGCAGTGTCGTACAGTTGGCTCAGCCCCAGCATTTT
CASSVVQLAQPQHF
>TRBV19|TRBJ1-5|NA|once
TGTGCCAGTAGTATCCCAGAAGGATATCAGCCCCAGCATTTT
CASSIPEGYQPQHF
>TRBV28|TRBJ1-2|NA|many
TGTGCCAGCAGCGTGTTAGGAGTCCGGAACTATGGCTACACCTTC
CASSVLGVRNYGYTF
>TRBV10-3|TRBJ1-2|NA|NA
TGTGCCATCAGTGAAACAGGTCGAGACGGCTACACCTTC
CAISETGRDGYTF
>TRBV28|TRBJ2-1|NA|few
TGTGCCAGCAGTTTAGCCCTAAAATCTGAGCAGTTCTTC
CASSLALKSEQFF
>TRBV20-1|TRBJ2-5|NA|many
TGCAGTGCTAGAGGAGGAGGGAACCAAGAGACCCAGTACTTC
CSARGGGNQETQYF
>TRBV28|TRBJ2-5|NA|many
TGTGCCAGCAGTTTGCCCTCAGGGGTTGTAGTGAGAGAGACCCAGTACTTC
CASSLPSGVVVRETQYF
>TRBV20-1|TRBJ2-1|TRBD2|many
TGCAGTGCTGCCCGGACTAGCGGCCCTTCCTACAATGAGCAGTTCTTC
CSAARTSGPSYNEQFF
>TRBV10-3|TRBJ2-7|TRBD1|many
TGTGCCATCAGGACAGGGCAGCACGAGCAGTACTTC
CAIRTGQHEQYF
>TRBV27|TRBJ1-1|NA|many
TGTGCCAGCAGTGGTACGCGGGCAGCTGAAGCTTTCTTT
CASSGTRAAEAFF
>TRBV4-3|TRBJ1-2|NA|NA
TGCGCCAGCAGCCAAGATCCCACTGCTAACTATGGCTACACCTTC
CASSQDPTANYGYTF
>TRBV6-1|TRBJ2-5|NA|NA
TGTGCCAGCAGTCGCCCGACGAAAGAGACCCAGTACTTC
CASSRPTKETQYF
>TRBV11-3|TRBJ2-4|NA|NA
TGTGCCAGCAGCCCCGGGTATAACGAAAACATTCAGTACTTC
CASSPGYNENIQYF
>TRBV7-2|TRBJ1-2|NA|NA
TGTGCCAGCAGCTTAGGCTGGGGCTGGAGTGGCTACACCTTC
CASSLGWGWSGYTF
>TRBV3-1|TRBJ2-2|TRBD2|many
TGTGCCAGCAGCCAAGCTAGCGGAGCGAACACCGGGGAGCTGTTTTTT
CASSQASGANTGELFF
>TRBV20-1|TRBJ2-7|NA|NA
TGCAGTGCTCTCCGGCAATATACGGTTGCCTACGAGCAGTACTTC
CSALRQYTVAYEQYF
>TRBV19|TRBJ2-7|TRBD2|NA
TGTGCCAGTCGATCCGGGACTAGGCCCGTCGAGCAGTACTTC
CASRSGTRPVEQYF
>TRBV9|TRBJ2-2|TRBD1|few
TGTGCCAGCAGCGTAGCTGCGGGCAGGGGGAACGCGAACACCGGGGAGCTGTTTTTT
CASSVAAGRGNANTGELFF
>TRBV13|TRBJ2-1|TRBD2|NA
TGTGCCAGCAGCCGCTTAGCCAAGTCCTTCCCGGAGCGGGAGTTAAGGGAGCAGTTCTTC
CASSRLAKSFPERELREQFF
>TRBV7-2|TRBJ2-7|TRBD2|NA
TGTGCCAGCAGCTCTAGCGGGAGCGATGAGCAGTACTTC
CASSSSGSDEQYF
>TRBV28|TRBJ1-5|NA|NA
TGTGCCAGCACTCAATCGCGGCAGCCCCAGCATTTT
CASTQSRQPQHF
>TRBV4-1|TRBJ2-7|NA|NA
TGCGCCAGCAGCCAAGGCCCAGTCTCAGGGGCGGTCTACGAGCAGTACTTC
CASSQGPVSGAVYEQYF
>TRBV2|TRBJ1-1|NA|NA
TGTGCCAGCAGTGACAATGCCCCGAACACTGAAACTTTCTTT
CASSDNAPNTETFF
>TRBV2|TRBJ1-4|TRBD1|many
TGTGCCAGCAAGAGGGACAGTAATGAAAAACTGTTTTTT
CASKRDSNEKLFF
>TRBV29-1|TRBJ2-5|TRBD1|NA
TGCAGCGTTGAAGTTGGACAGGGGTGGTTGAATCAGTACTTC
CSVEVGQGWLNQYF
>TRBV2|TRBJ2-1|TRBD2|many
TGTGCCAGCAGTGATCCAGCTAGCGGGAGCTCCTACAATGAGCAGTTCTTC
CASSDPASGSSYNEQFF
>TRBV20-1|TRBJ2-3|TRBD2|many
TGCAGTGCTACAAAAACTAGCGGGAGGACCACAGATACGCAGTATTTT
CSATKTSGRTTDTQYF
>TRBV3-1|TRBJ1-4|NA|NA
TGTGCCAGCAGCCGATTCGACGGGTTTGAAAAACTGTTTTTT
CASSRFDGFEKLFF
>TRBV6-4|TRBJ2-1|NA|NA
TGTGCCAGCAGTGACAAGGAGGGCCCTTGTGAGCAGTTCTTC
CASSDKEGPCEQFF
>TRBV5-1|TRBJ2-6|NA|NA
TGCGCCAGCAGTCTCCCAGGGACTGGGGCCAACGTCCTGACTTTC
CASSLPGTGANVLTF
>TRBV7-9|TRBJ1-1|NA|NA
TGTGCAACTGATTCTGGGGGAAAGGTGCGGGCTGAAGCTTTCTTT
CATDSGGKVRAEAFF
>TRBV6-1|TRBJ1-1|NA|many
TGTGCCAGCAGTGCAACCAGGGCGGGCGGAGCGGACACTGAAGCTTTCTTT
CASSATRAGGADTEAFF
>TRBV7-8|TRBJ1-5|NA|many
TGTGCCAGCAGCTTTGCCAGGGGATTTAGCAATCAGCCCCAGCATTTT
CASSFARGFSNQPQHF
>TRBV4-1|TRBJ2-5|TRBD2|many
TGCGCCAGCAGACATAGCGGGAGGGAGGAGACCCAGTACTTC
CASRHSGREETQYF
>TRBV14|TRBJ2-1|TRBD2|few
TGTGCCAGCACCCGCGGGACTAGCGCTTACAATGAGCAGTTCTTC
CASTRGTSAYNEQFF
>TRBV11-3|TRBJ2-3|TRBD2|many
TGTGCCAGCAGCTTCCCCGGGACTAGCGGGATTTCTCAGTATTTT
CASSFPGTSGISQYF
>TRBV28|TRBJ2-1|TRBD2|many
TGTGCCAGCAGTTTACGGGCGGGAGGGGACAATGAGCAGTTCTTC
CASSLRAGGDNEQFF
>TRBV12-3/TRBV12-4|TRBJ1-6|NA|NA
TGTGCCAGCAGTTTAACGTTCGGCCGACACTATAATTCACCCCTCCACTTT
CASSLTFGRHYNSPLHF
>TRBV6-5|TRBJ2-3|TRBD2|many
TGTGCCAGCAGTTACTCTCTAGCGGGAGTAATCACAGATACGCAGTATTTT
CASSYSLAGVITDTQYF
>TRBV5-6|TRBJ2-1|TRBD1|NA
TGTGCCAGCAGCTTGGACAGGGGTCCCACCTATGAGCAGTTCTTC
CASSLDRGPTYEQFF
>TRBV20-1|TRBJ2-3|TRBD2|NA
TGCAGTGCTTTTATAACGAGCGGGGGGAAGACAGATACGCAGTATTTT
CSAFITSGGKTDTQYF
>TRBV10-3|TRBJ2-3|NA|NA
TGTGCCATCAGTGAGGCAGCAGCAGTTTCTGATACGCAGTATTTT
CAISEAAAVSDTQYF
>TRBV4-1|TRBJ2-1|NA|few
TGCGCCAGCAGCCAAGACCCCGGGGTAGGGAAATACAATGAGCAGTTCTTC
CASSQDPGVGKYNEQFF
>TRBV20-1|TRBJ2-4|TRBD2|NA
TGCAGTGTTTCGAGACGGGGGGTGGCCAAAAACATTCAGTACTTC
CSVSRRGVAKNIQYF